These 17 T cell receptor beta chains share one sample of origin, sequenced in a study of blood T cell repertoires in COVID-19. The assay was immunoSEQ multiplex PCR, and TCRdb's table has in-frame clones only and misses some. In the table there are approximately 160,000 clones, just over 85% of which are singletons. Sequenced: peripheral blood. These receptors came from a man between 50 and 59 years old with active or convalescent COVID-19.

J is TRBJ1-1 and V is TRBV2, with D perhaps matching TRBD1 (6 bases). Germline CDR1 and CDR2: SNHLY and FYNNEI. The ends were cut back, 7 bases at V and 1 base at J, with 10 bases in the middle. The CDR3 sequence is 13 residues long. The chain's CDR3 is CASNGGRNTEAFF. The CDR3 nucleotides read TGTGCCAGCAACGGGGGGCGGAACACTGAAGCTTTCTTT.

For the CDR3, the DNA is TGTGCCAGCAGCCCCCGGGACAGGGGCCGCTTCGGCGGGACTGACGCGTACGAGCAGTACTTC. Its protein product is CASSPRDRGRFGGTDAYEQYF. The rearrangement joins TRBV4-2 to TRBJ2-7; TRBD1 matches 10 bases. Germline CDR1 and CDR2: LGHNA and YNFKEQ. CDR3 length: 21 residues. The J segment lost 4 bases and the V segment lost 4 bases, leaving 25 bases of the junction unmatched.

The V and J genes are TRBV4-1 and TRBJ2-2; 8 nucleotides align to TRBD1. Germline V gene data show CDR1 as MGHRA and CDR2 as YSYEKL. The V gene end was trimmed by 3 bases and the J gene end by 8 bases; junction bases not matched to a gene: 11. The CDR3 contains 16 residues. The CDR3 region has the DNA TGCGCCAGCAGCCAGACCAGGGGGCAGGATCTTGGGGAGCTGTTTTTT. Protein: CASSQTRGQDLGELFF.

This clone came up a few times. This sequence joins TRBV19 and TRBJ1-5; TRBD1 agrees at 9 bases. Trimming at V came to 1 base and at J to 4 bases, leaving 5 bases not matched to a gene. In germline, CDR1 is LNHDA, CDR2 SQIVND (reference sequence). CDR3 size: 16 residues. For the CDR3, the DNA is TGTGCCAGTAGTATAGGGACAGGGGTCCCAAATCAGCCCCAGCATTTT. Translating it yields CASSIGTGVPNQPQHF.

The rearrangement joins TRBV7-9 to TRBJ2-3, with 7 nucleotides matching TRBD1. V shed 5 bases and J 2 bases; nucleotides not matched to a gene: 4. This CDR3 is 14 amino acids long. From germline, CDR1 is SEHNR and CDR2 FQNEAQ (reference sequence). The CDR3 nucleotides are TGTGCCAGCAGCCCCGGGACAGTCACAGATACGCAGTATTTT. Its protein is CASSPGTVTDTQYF. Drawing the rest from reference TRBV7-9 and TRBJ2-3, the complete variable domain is DTGVSQNPRHKITKRGQNVTFRCDPISEHNRLYWYRQTLGQGPEFLTYFQNEAQLEKSRLLSDRFSAERPKGSFSTLEIQRTEQGDSAMYLCASSPGTVTDTQYFGPGTRLTVL.

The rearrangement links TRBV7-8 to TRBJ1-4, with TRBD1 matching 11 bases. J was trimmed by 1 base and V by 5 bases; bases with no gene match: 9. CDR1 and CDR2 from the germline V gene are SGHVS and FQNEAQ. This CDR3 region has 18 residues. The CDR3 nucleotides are TGTGCCAGCAGCCACCGGGACAGGGGGTTTGGAACTAATGAAAAACTGTTTTTT. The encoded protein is CASSHRDRGFGTNEKLFF.

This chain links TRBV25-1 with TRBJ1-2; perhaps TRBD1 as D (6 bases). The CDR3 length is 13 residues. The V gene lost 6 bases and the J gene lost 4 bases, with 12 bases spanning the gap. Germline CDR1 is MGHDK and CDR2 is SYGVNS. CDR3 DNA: TGTGCCAGCAGCACAGGGTCGGGCTATGGCTACACCTTC. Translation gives CASSTGSGYGYTF.

CDR3 residues: CASQDRPSSGNTIYF. In DNA, the CDR3 is TGCGCCAGCCAAGACAGACCGAGCTCTGGAAACACCATATATTTT. This chain connects TRBV4-1 to TRBJ1-3; TRBD1 is a possible D gene (5 bases). The CDR3 is 15 residues long. CDR1 and CDR2 from the germline V gene are MGHRA and YSYEKL. Trimming stripped 8 bases from V and 0 bases from J, with 14 bases between.

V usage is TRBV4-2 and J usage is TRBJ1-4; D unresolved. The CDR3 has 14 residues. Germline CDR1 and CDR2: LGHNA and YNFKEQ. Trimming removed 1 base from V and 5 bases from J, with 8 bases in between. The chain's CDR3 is CASSQGLANEKLFF. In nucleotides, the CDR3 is TGTGCCAGCAGCCAAGGTTTAGCAAATGAAAAACTGTTTTTT.

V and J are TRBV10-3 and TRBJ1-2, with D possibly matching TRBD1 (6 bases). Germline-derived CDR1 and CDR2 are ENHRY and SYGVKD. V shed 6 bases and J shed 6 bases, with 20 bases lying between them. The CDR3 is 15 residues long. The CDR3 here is CAISGRDRQSDGYTF. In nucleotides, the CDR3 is TGTGCCATCAGCGGTCGAGACAGGCAAAGCGATGGCTACACCTTC.

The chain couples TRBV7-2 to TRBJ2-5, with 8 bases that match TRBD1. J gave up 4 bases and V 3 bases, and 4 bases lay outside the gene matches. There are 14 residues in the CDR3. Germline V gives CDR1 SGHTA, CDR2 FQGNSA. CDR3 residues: CASSFADRGETQYF. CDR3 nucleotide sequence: TGTGCCAGCAGCTTTGCCGACAGGGGAGAGACCCAGTACTTC.

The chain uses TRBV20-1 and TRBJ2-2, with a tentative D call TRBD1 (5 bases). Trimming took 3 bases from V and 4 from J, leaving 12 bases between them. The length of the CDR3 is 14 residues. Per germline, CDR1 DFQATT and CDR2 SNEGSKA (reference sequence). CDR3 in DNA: TGCAGTGCTAGTAGGGGTCAGGGCACCGGGGAGCTGTTTTTT. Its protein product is CSASRGQGTGELFF.

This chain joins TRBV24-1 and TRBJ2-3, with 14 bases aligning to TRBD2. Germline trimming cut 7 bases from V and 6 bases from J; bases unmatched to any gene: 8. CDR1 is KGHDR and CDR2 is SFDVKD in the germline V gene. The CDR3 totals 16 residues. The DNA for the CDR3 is TGTGCCACCAGCCGGGGGACTAGCGGGAGAGGGGATACGCAGTATTTT. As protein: CATSRGTSGRGDTQYF.

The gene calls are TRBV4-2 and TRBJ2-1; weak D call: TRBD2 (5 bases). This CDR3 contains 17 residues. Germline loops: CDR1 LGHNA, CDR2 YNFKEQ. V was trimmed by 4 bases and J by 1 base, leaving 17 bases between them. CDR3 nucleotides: TGTGCCAGCAGCCTTGAGGGCCGGATGAATTCCTACAATGAGCAGTTCTTC. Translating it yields CASSLEGRMNSYNEQFF.

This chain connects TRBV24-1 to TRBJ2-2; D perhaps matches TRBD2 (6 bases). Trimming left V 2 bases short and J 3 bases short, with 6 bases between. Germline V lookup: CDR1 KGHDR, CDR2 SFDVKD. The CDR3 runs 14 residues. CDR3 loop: CATSDWGDTGELFF. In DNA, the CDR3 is TGTGCCACCAGTGATTGGGGGGACACCGGGGAGCTGTTTTTT.

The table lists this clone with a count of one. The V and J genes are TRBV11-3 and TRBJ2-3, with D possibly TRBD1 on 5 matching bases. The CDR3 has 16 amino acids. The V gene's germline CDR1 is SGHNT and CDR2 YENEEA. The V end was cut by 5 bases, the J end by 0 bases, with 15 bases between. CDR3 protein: CASSEGVGRSTDTQYF. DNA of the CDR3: TGTGCCAGCAGCGAAGGGGTCGGACGGAGCACAGATACGCAGTATTTT.

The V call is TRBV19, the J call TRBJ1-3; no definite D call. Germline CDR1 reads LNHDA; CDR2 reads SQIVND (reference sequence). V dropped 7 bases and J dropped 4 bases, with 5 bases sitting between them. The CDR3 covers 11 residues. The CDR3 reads CASTRGNTIYF. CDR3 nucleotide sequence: TGTGCCAGTACGAGGGGAAACACCATATATTTT.